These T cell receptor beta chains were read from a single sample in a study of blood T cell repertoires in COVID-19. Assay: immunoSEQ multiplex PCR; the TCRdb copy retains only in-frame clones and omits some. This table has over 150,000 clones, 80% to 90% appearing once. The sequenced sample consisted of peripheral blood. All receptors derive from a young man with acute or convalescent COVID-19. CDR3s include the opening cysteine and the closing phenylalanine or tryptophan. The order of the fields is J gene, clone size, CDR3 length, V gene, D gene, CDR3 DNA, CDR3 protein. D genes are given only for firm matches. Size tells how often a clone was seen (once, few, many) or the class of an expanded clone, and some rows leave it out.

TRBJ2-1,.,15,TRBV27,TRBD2,TGTGCCAGCAGTCTAGGACTAGCGGCTGGAGATGAGCAGTTCTTC,CASSLGLAAGDEQFF
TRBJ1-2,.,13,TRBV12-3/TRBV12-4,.,TGTGCCAGCAGTTTGTACAGAAACTATGGCTACACCTTC,CASSLYRNYGYTF
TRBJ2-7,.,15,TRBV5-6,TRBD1,TGTGCCAGCAGCTCCAGACCGGGACAGGGGTACGAGCAGTACTTC,CASSSRPGQGYEQYF
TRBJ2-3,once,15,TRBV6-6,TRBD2,TGTGCCAGCAGTTACTCGGCGGGGGGGCAAGATACGCAGTATTTT,CASSYSAGGQDTQYF
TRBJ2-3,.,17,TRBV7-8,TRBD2,TGTGCCAGCAGCTTATTACCAGCGGGGGGGTACACAGATACGCAGTATTTT,CASSLLPAGGYTDTQYF
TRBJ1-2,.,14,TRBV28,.,TGTGCCAGCACCACAGGGACCGCTAACTATGGCTACACCTTC,CASTTGTANYGYTF
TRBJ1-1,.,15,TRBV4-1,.,TGCGCCAGCAGCCGTCCCGGGACATCAAACACTGAAGCTTTCTTT,CASSRPGTSNTEAFF
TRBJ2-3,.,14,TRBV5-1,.,TGCGCCAGCAGCGCAACCTCCAGGGGAGATACGCAGTATTTT,CASSATSRGDTQYF
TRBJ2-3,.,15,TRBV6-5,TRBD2,TGTGCCAGCAGTACGCGGGGGGTCCAAGGAGATACGCAGTATTTT,CASSTRGVQGDTQYF
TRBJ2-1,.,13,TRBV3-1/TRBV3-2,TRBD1,TGTGCCAGCAGCAAAAGTGGTGGGGACAGTTGTTTCTTC,CASSKSGGDSCFF
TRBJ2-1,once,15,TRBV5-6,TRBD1,TGTGCCAGCAGCGAAGCCCGGGACAGTTACAATGAGCAGTTCTTC,CASSEARDSYNEQFF
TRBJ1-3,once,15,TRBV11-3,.,TGTGCCAGCAGCTTAGGTGGGGCTGGAGACAACACCATATATTTT,CASSLGGAGDNTIYF
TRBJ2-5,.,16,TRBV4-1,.,TGCGCCAGCAGCCAAACGCCCCGGCAGACAGAAGAGACCCAGTACTTC,CASSQTPRQTEETQYF
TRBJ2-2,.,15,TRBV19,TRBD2,TGTGCCAGTAGTATAGAGGCGGGGGACACCGGGGAGCTGTTTTTT,CASSIEAGDTGELFF
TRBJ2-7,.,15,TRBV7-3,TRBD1,TGTGCCAGCAGCTTAATACGAGACAGGGGCTACGAGCAGTACTTC,CASSLIRDRGYEQYF
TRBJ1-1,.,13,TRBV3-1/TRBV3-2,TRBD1,TGTGCCAGCAGCCAAGATGCGGGACAGGGAGCTTTCTTT,CASSQDAGQGAFF
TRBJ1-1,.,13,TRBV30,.,TGTGCCTGGACACAACAGGGGAACACTGAAGCTTTCTTT,CAWTQQGNTEAFF
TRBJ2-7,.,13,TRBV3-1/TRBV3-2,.,TGTGCCAGCAGTCCCACAGATCACTACGAGCAGTACTTC,CASSPTDHYEQYF
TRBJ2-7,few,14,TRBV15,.,TGTGCCACCAGCAGAGATGCCAGGAACTACGAGCAGTACTTC,CATSRDARNYEQYF
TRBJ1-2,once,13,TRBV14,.,TGTGCCAGCAGCCCGACCCTAACGGGGGGCTACACCTTC,CASSPTLTGGYTF
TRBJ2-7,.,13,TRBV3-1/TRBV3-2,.,TGTGCCAGCAGCCAAGACTACGCCTACGAGCAGTACTTC,CASSQDYAYEQYF
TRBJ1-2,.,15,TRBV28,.,TGTGCCAGCAGTTTATCGCAGGGGCTGGTCTATGGCTACACCTTC,CASSLSQGLVYGYTF
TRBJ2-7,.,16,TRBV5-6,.,TGTGCCAGCAGCTTGGTTTCCAGGGGCTACTCCTACGAGCAGTACTTC,CASSLVSRGYSYEQYF
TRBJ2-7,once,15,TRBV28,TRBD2,TGTGCCAGCAGCCTTCCGGGGCCGGGGGGCTACGAGCAGTACTTC,CASSLPGPGGYEQYF
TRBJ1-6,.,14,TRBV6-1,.,TGTGCCAGCAGTGAATTAGGGAGTAATTCACCCCTCCACTTT,CASSELGSNSPLHF
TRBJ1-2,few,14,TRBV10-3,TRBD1,TGTGCCATCAGGGCAGGGGGTCTCGACTATGGCTACACCTTC,CAIRAGGLDYGYTF
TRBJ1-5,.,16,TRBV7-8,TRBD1,TGTGCCAGCAGCAAAGGGACAGCAGCTAGAAATCAGCCCCAGCATTTT,CASSKGTAARNQPQHF
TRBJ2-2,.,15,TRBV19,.,TGTGCCAGTAGAGGGGCGGTGAGTGGCACCGGGGAGCTGTTTTTT,CASRGAVSGTGELFF
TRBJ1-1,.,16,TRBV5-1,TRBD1,TGCGCCAGCAGCCAGGGACAGACAAGCTTGAACACTGAAGCTTTCTTT,CASSQGQTSLNTEAFF
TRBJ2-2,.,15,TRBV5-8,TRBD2,TGTGCCAGCAGCCGGGGCGGGAGACTCACCGGGGAGCTGTTTTTT,CASSRGGRLTGELFF
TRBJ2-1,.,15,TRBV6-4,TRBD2,TGTGCCAGCAGTTTAGCGGGAAATTCCTACAATGAGCAGTTCTTC,CASSLAGNSYNEQFF
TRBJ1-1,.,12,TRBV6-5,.,TGTGCCAGCAGTTACTCCGCAGGGGAAGCTTTCTTT,CASSYSAGEAFF
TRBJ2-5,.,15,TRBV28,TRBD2,TGTGCCAGCAGTTTAGCGGGAGCGAGCCAAGAGACCCAGTACTTC,CASSLAGASQETQYF
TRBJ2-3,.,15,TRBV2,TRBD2,TGTGCCAGCAGTGGACTAGCGGGCGACTCGAGTACGCAGTATTTT,CASSGLAGDSSTQYF
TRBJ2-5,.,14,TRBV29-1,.,TGCAGCGTTGAAGCGGTTTTAGGCGGAGAGACCCAGTACTTC,CSVEAVLGGETQYF
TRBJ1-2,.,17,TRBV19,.,TGTGCCACTCGGGATTCCCCAAATCCCTTAGCTAACTATGGCTACACCTTC,CATRDSPNPLANYGYTF
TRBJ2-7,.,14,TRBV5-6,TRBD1,TGTGCCAGCAGCAGGGACAGGGACTACTACGAGCAGTACTTC,CASSRDRDYYEQYF
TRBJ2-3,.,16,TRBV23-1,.,TGCGCCAGCAGCCTACAGGGATTTAAAAGGACAGATACGCAGTATTTT,CASSLQGFKRTDTQYF
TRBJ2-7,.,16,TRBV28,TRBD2,TGTGCCAGCACCCTAAGGGGTAGCGGGAGTCCCTACGAGCAGTACTTC,CASTLRGSGSPYEQYF
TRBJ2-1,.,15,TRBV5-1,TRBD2,TGCGCCAGCAGCTTGGGACTAGCCTTTTACAATGAGCAGTTCTTC,CASSLGLAFYNEQFF
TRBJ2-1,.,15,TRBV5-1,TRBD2,TGCGCCAGCAGCTTGGACACCGGGGGGGATAATGAGCAGTTCTTC,CASSLDTGGDNEQFF
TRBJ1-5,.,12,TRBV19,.,TGTGCCAGTAGTGACAGACCTCAGCCCCAGCATTTT,CASSDRPQPQHF
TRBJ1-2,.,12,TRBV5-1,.,TGCGCCAGCAGCTTACAGGGCTATGGCTACACCTTC,CASSLQGYGYTF
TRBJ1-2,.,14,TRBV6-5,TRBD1,TGTGCCAGCAGGTACAGGGGGAATAACTATGGCTACACCTTC,CASRYRGNNYGYTF
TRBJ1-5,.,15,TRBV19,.,TGTGCCAGTAGTATCCTCGGGGTCGCGAATCAGCCCCAGCATTTT,CASSILGVANQPQHF
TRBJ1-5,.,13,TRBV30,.,TGTGCCTGGAGTCGGGGGGGCGGACAGCCCCAGCATTTT,CAWSRGGGQPQHF
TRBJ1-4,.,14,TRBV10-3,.,TGTGCCATCAGTGGGACCGGGGCTAATGAAAAACTGTTTTTT,CAISGTGANEKLFF
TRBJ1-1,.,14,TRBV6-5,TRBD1,TGTGCCAGCAGCCTGACAGGGATCAGGGCTGAAGCTTTCTTT,CASSLTGIRAEAFF
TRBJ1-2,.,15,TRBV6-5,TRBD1,TGTGCCAGCAGAGGAACAGGGGAACGGGTCTATGGCTACACCTTC,CASRGTGERVYGYTF
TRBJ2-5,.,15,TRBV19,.,TGTGCCAGTAGTGACCCCGGGACTGGTAAAGAGACCCAGTACTTC,CASSDPGTGKETQYF
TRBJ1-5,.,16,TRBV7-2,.,TGTGCCAGCAGCTTATGGGCAGGGGTAGGCAATCAGCCCCAGCATTTT,CASSLWAGVGNQPQHF
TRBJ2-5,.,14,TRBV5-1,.,TGCGCCAGCAGCTTGGAACAGTCAGAAGAGACCCAGTACTTC,CASSLEQSEETQYF
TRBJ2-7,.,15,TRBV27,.,TGTGCCAGCAGTTTTCAGCCGTCAGCGACCTACGAGCAGTACTTC,CASSFQPSATYEQYF
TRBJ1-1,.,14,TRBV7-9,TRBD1,TGTGCCAGCAGCCGACAGGGGATGAACACTGAAGCTTTCTTT,CASSRQGMNTEAFF
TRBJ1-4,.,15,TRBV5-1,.,TGCGCCAGCAGCTTGGCCGGGGCAGGGGAAGAAAAACTGTTTTTT,CASSLAGAGEEKLFF